Shown below are 32 T cell receptor beta chains from a single sample sequenced in a study of T cells in Graves' hyperthyroidism and ophthalmopathy. From RNA transcripts, TCR beta CDR3 regions were amplified. In the first-round RT-PCR of the TCR CDR3, the HTBI primer set was used. TCRdb independently ran MiXCR on the multiplex PCR reads; one entry per CDR3 protein. Among 500,000 to 800,000 distinct CDR3 sequences, about 45% were seen once, and the ten largest hold about 7.7%. Sequencing was performed on peripheral blood or thyroid tissue (not recorded which). The receptor set was obtained from an adult man with Graves' disease, either hyperthyroidism or ophthalmopathy (not recorded which).

The rearrangement links TRBV12-3 or TRBV12-4 to TRBJ2-7; the D gene is possibly TRBD1 (6 bases). Trimming stripped 6 bases from V and 3 bases from J, with 24 bases between. This CDR3 contains 17 residues. The CDR3 DNA follows: TGTGCCAGCAGCGTAGCGAACCCCCGGGACACTTTCTACGAGCAGTACTTC. Its translation: CASSVANPRDTFYEQYF.

The chain has TRBV11-2 and TRBJ2-7; no firm D call. The CDR3 is made up of 13 amino acids. CDR1 SGHAT and CDR2 FQNNGV come from the germline V gene. V was trimmed by 6 bases and J by 3 bases, leaving 12 bases between them. In DNA, the CDR3 is TGTGCCAGCAGTTCATCAGACAACTACGAGCAGTACTTC. Its protein is CASSSSDNYEQYF.

On this clonotype itself: At one end the junction does not follow the germline gene, possibly because of a read error. V is TRBV15 and J is TRBJ2-5; tentative D call: TRBD2 (5 bases). Germline assignment: CDR1 LNHNV and CDR2 YYDKDF (reference sequence). This CDR3 spans 16 amino acids. The CDR3 DNA follows: TGTGCCAGCAGCGAAGGTGGCGGGCCCCTGGTAGAGACCCAGTACTTC. Protein sequence: CASSEGGGPLVETQYF. Based on the CDR3 plus reference TRBV15 and TRBJ2-5, the full variable domain is DAMVIQNPRYQVTQFGKPVTLSCSQTLNHNVMYWYQQKSSQAPKLLFHYYDKDFNNEADTPDNFQSRRPNTSFCFLDIRSPGLGDTAMYLCASSEGGGPLVETQYFGPGTRLLVL.

This clonotype was seen more than once but under ten times. The rearrangement uses TRBV6-1 and TRBJ1-1; no clear D. Looked up from germline, CDR1 is MNHNS and CDR2 is SASEGT. Trimming pared 4 bases from V and 4 bases from J, leaving 13 bases between. CDR3 length: 14 residues. The DNA of the CDR3 is TGTGCCAGCAGTGCGGCAGGCCCGGGCACTGAAGCTTTCTTT. Its translation is CASSAAGPGTEAFF.

About this clonotype: At one of its ends the junction is not consistent with the germline gene, which may arise from a read error. The V gene is TRBV15, the J gene TRBJ2-5; 10 bases align to TRBD2. Germline V lookup: CDR1 LNHNV, CDR2 YYDKDF (reference sequence). The CDR3 consists of 15 residues. The DNA for the CDR3 is TGTGCCGCCAGCAGCTCGCTAGCGGGAGAAGAGACCCAGTACTTC. Protein sequence: CAASSSLAGEETQYF.

The genes are TRBV6-5 and TRBJ2-7; D might be TRBD1 or TRBD2, each matching 6 bases. CDR3 length equals 15 residues. Germline CDR1 MNHEY, CDR2 SVGAGI. V lost 5 bases to trimming and J lost 1 base, with 15 bases between them. The CDR3 region is CASSASGASSYEQYF. The CDR3 DNA sequence: TGTGCCAGCAGTGCCTCGGGGGCATCATCCTACGAGCAGTACTTC.

V usage is TRBV2 and J usage is TRBJ2-5; 13 nucleotides align to TRBD2. Germline V gene sequence: CDR1 SNHLY, CDR2 FYNNEI. The length of the CDR3 is 16 residues. The V and J ends lost 5 bases and 5 bases, in that order; junction bases with no gene match: 8. The CDR3 loop reads CASSTGLAGVQETQYF. CDR3 bases: TGTGCCAGCAGTACCGGACTAGCGGGAGTACAGGAGACCCAGTACTTC.

The genes are TRBV6-1 and TRBJ2-7; D gene ambiguous. This CDR3 is built from 13 residues. In germline, CDR1 is MNHNS, CDR2 SASEGT. V gave up 4 bases and J gave up 3 bases, with 10 bases separating them. CDR3 residues: CASSVGSHYEQYF. The CDR3, as DNA: TGTGCCAGCAGTGTGGGTAGCCACTACGAGCAGTACTTC.

This clonotype was picked up many times. The chain combines TRBV15 with TRBJ2-7; 10 bases align to TRBD2. CDR1 and CDR2 (germline): LNHNV, YYDKDF (reference sequence). The junction had 7 bases not matched to a gene; V was cut back by 3 bases and J by 2 bases. CDR3 length: 16 residues. The CDR3 sequence is CATSRDRTSGAYEQYF. The CDR3 DNA follows: TGTGCCACCAGCAGGGATCGGACTAGCGGAGCCTACGAGCAGTACTTC.

The table lists this clonotype with a count of one. This chain joins TRBV19 and TRBJ1-1, with TRBD1 matching 7 bases. The CDR3 totals 14 residues. Trimming cost V 5 bases and J 4 bases; bases outside gene matches: 7. The germline CDR1 and CDR2 sequences are LNHDA and SQIVND (reference sequence). The CDR3 protein is CASSVGQASTEAFF. The CDR3 DNA reads as TGTGCCAGTAGTGTAGGACAGGCGAGCACTGAAGCTTTCTTT.

At least ten counts were recorded for this clonotype. The J gene is TRBJ1-1, the V gene TRBV24-1, with 7 bases identical to TRBD1. Germline assignment: CDR1 KGHDR and CDR2 SFDVKD. The CDR3 contains 14 residues. The V segment lost 4 bases and the J segment 1 base; nucleotides outside the gene matches: 2. The CDR3 sequence: CATSEGTANTEAFF. For the CDR3, the DNA is TGTGCCACCAGTGAGGGGACAGCGAACACTGAAGCTTTCTTT.

The chain links TRBV24-1 to TRBJ2-3, with 13 bases that match TRBD2. The V and J ends lost 3 bases and 2 bases, in that order; junction bases with no gene match: 4. The CDR3 runs 17 residues. Germline-derived CDR1 and CDR2 are KGHDR and SFDVKD. CDR3 residues: CATSDRTSGRLTDTQYF. DNA for the CDR3: TGTGCCACCAGTGATAGGACTAGCGGGAGACTCACAGATACGCAGTATTTT.

This clonotype was detected ten times or more. The chain couples TRBV5-6 to TRBJ1-2; TRBD1 might be the D (5 bases). CDR3 length: 14 amino acids. Trimming took off 0 bases at V and 0 bases at J, with 6 bases between the two ends. CDR1 is SGHDT, CDR2 YYEEEE, per germline. The CDR3 coding sequence is TGTGCCAGCAGCTTGGGGACAACTAACTATGGCTACACCTTC. Its translation: CASSLGTTNYGYTF.

At least ten counts were recorded for this clonotype. The chain recombines TRBV29-1 with TRBJ2-2, with 9 bases identical to TRBD1. Per the germline V gene, CDR1 is SQVTM and CDR2 is ANQGSEA. Trimming cost V 3 bases and J 8 bases; bases outside gene matches: 4. There are 13 residues in the CDR3. CDR3 loop: CSVDRTGVGELFF. The CDR3, as DNA: TGCAGCGTTGATAGGACAGGGGTAGGGGAGCTGTTTTTT.

The rearrangement links TRBV12-5 to TRBJ2-7; no clear D gene. CDR3 size: 12 residues. Germline values: CDR1 LGHNT, CDR2 FRNRAP. Trimming took off 0 bases at V and 7 bases at J, with 7 bases between the two ends. The CDR3 nucleotides are TGTGCTAGTGGTTTGGTACTGGGGGAGCAGTACTTC. Amino acids: CASGLVLGEQYF.

This chain joins TRBV2 and TRBJ1-4, with 8 bases aligning to TRBD1. CDR3 size: 14 residues. V dropped 6 bases and J dropped 6; count of bases not matched to a gene: 6. CDR1 and CDR2 (germline): SNHLY, FYNNEI. The CDR3 coding sequence is TGTGCCAGCAGAGGGACAGGAGCCGATGAAAAACTGTTTTTT. Translation: CASRGTGADEKLFF.

The rearrangement joins TRBV19 to TRBJ1-5; tentatively, D is TRBD1 (5 bases). Trimming removed 9 bases from V and 0 bases from J, with 18 bases in between. Germline V gene lookup returns CDR1 LNHDA and CDR2 SQIVND (reference sequence). The CDR3 runs to 16 residues. CDR3 in amino acids: CASRGELGDSNQPQHF. The CDR3 nucleotides read TGTGCCAGCCGGGGAGAGCTGGGGGATAGCAATCAGCCCCAGCATTTT.

The chain couples TRBV7-2 to TRBJ2-7, with D unclear. Trimming left V 3 bases short and J 7 bases short, with 7 bases between. CDR1 and CDR2 from the germline V gene are SGHTA and FQGNSA. The CDR3 totals 11 residues. DNA of the CDR3: TGTGCCAGCAGCTTTTCGACAGAGCAGTACTTC. The encoded protein is CASSFSTEQYF.

This clonotype was seen more than once but under ten times. This chain links TRBV3-1 with TRBJ1-6, with TRBD1 as a possible D gene (5 bases). The CDR3 covers 15 residues. V gave up 1 base and J gave up 9 bases, with 13 bases separating them. The germline V gene encodes CDR1 LGHDT and CDR2 YNNKEL (reference sequence). The CDR3, as DNA: TGTGCCAGCAGCCAAGGGCAGGGAAGGGGTTCACCCCTCCACTTT. Encoded protein: CASSQGQGRGSPLHF. Drawing the rest from reference TRBV3-1 and TRBJ1-6, the complete variable domain is DTAVSQTPKYLVTQMGNDKSIKCEQNLGHDTMYWYKQDSKKFLKIMFSYNNKELIINETVPNRFSPKSPDKAHLNLHINSLELGDSAVYFCASSQGQGRGSPLHFGNGTRLTVT.

V and J are TRBV2 and TRBJ1-4; D unclear. Germline V gene data show CDR1 as SNHLY and CDR2 as FYNNEI. The CDR3 spans 13 residues. Trimming shortened V by 5 bases and J by 5 bases, and 9 bases separated the two germline ends. The CDR3 region has the DNA TGTGCCAGCAGTAGGGTGCAGAATGAAAAACTGTTTTTT. It encodes CASSRVQNEKLFF.

The sample holds a few counts of this clonotype. The rearrangement links TRBV7-8 to TRBJ1-3; the D gene is possibly TRBD1 (5 bases). Germline loops: CDR1 SGHVS, CDR2 FQNEAQ. V was trimmed by 6 bases and J by 3 bases, leaving 12 bases between them. This CDR3 comprises 14 residues. CDR3 nucleotides: TGTGCCAGCAGTTCCGGGACCTTTGGAAACACCATATATTTT. This codes for CASSSGTFGNTIYF.

V gene TRBV20-1 combines with J gene TRBJ1-4; no firm D call. The CDR3 has 16 amino acids. Trimming shortened V by 1 base and J by 4 bases, and 16 bases separated the two germline ends. Germline assignment: CDR1 DFQATT and CDR2 SNEGSKA (reference sequence). The CDR3 loop is CSARVRGDKNNEKLFF. Here the CDR3 DNA reads TGCAGTGCTAGAGTGCGGGGAGATAAGAATAATGAAAAACTGTTTTTT.

This clonotype was detected many times. The chain carries TRBV10-3 and TRBJ1-1; 9 bases align to TRBD1. Trimming cost V 6 bases and J 2 bases; bases outside gene matches: 4. CDR3 length: 14 residues. Germline CDR1 reads ENHRY; CDR2 reads SYGVKD. For the CDR3, the DNA is TGTGCCATCAGCCAGACAGGGGGTAACACTGAAGCTTTCTTT. This gives the protein CAISQTGGNTEAFF.

The chain couples TRBV7-9 to TRBJ1-1; no clear D. CDR3 length: 13 amino acids. V lost 3 bases, J lost 1 base, and 6 bases lay in between. Germline V gives CDR1 SEHNR, CDR2 FQNEAQ (reference sequence). The CDR3 here is CASSFSSNTEAFF. Written as DNA, the CDR3 is TGTGCCAGCAGCTTTTCTTCGAACACTGAAGCTTTCTTT.

This chain connects TRBV24-1 to TRBJ2-7; no clear D. The CDR3 extends over 12 amino acids. Germline V CDR1 and CDR2: KGHDR, SFDVKD. V was cut by 6 bases and J by 6 bases, with 11 bases left in between. The CDR3 bases are TGTGCCACCAGTCACGCCCACCGCGAGCAGTACTTC. This codes for CATSHAHREQYF.

This clonotype turned up a few times. The CDR3: CAWVRGLNYGYTF. CDR3 in DNA: TGTGCCTGGGTCCGGGGGCTTAACTATGGCTACACCTTC. The rearrangement links TRBV19 to TRBJ1-2; perhaps TRBD1 as D (6 bases). Deletions cut 11 bases from V and 1 base from J, with 14 bases between. Germline-derived CDR1 and CDR2 are LNHDA and SQIVND (reference sequence). The CDR3 loop spans 13 amino acids. Variable domain in full (rest from reference TRBV19 and TRBJ1-2): DGGITQSPKYLFRKEGQNVTLSCEQNLNHDAMYWYRQDPGQGLRLIYYSQIVNDFQKGDIAEGYSVSREKKESFPLTVTSAQKNPTAFYLCAWVRGLNYGYTFGSGTRLTVV.

This chain uses TRBV21-1 with TRBJ2-7; the D call of TRBD1 is as the table states it, not checked on the DNA. TRBV21-1 is marked as a pseudogene. The CDR3 consists of 15 residues. The CDR3 spells CASSTPGPSWGEQYF. CDR3 DNA: TGTGCCAGCAGCACCCCGGGACCGTCCTGGGGGGAGCAGTACTTC.

This clonotype was picked up many times. The chain couples TRBV24-1 to TRBJ1-5, with D perhaps matching TRBD1 (6 bases). CDR3 length equals 16 residues. V lost 2 bases to trimming and J lost 4 bases, with 14 bases between them. Germline values: CDR1 KGHDR, CDR2 SFDVKD. CDR3 sequence reads: CATSDSGQSLNQPQHF. The CDR3 DNA sequence: TGTGCCACCAGTGATTCCGGACAGAGCTTAAATCAGCCCCAGCATTTT.

This clonotype was counted many times. This sequence joins TRBV24-1 and TRBJ2-5; tentatively, D is TRBD1 (6 bases). CDR3 size: 15 residues. Trimming shortened V by 3 bases and J by 5 bases, and 15 bases separated the two germline ends. Germline CDR1 reads KGHDR; CDR2 reads SFDVKD. The DNA of the CDR3 is TGTGCCACCAGTGATAAAGGGGCTAGGGGGGAGACCCAGTACTTC. Its translation: CATSDKGARGETQYF.

V gene TRBV12-3 or TRBV12-4 combines with J gene TRBJ2-6; no definite D call. V lost 5 bases, J lost 0 bases, and 14 bases lay in between. CDR3 length: 17 residues. The CDR3 DNA reads TGTGCCAGCAGTCCCTTCGGTGTCGGCTCTGGGGCCAACGTCCTGACTTTC. Encoded protein: CASSPFGVGSGANVLTF.

This clonotype came up many times. The genes are TRBV2 and TRBJ2-7; 11 bases are shared with TRBD1. Trimming removed 6 bases from V and 1 base from J; junction bases left unmatched: 2. Germline CDR1 reads SNHLY; CDR2 reads FYNNEI. The CDR3 covers 14 residues. CDR3 loop: CASRGDRGSYEQYF. For the CDR3, the DNA is TGTGCCAGCAGAGGGGACAGGGGGTCCTACGAGCAGTACTTC.

This clonotype has at least ten counts. The junction departs from germline at one end; a sequencing error may be responsible. CDR3: CASSPGLNTEAFF. The CDR3 DNA reads as TGTGCCAGCAGTCCAGGGTTGAACACTGAAGCTTTCTTT. The chain joins TRBV5-1 to TRBJ1-1; weak D call: TRBD1 (5 bases). Germline V gene lookup returns CDR1 SGHRS and CDR2 YFSETQ. The CDR3 extends over 13 amino acids. Drawing the rest from reference TRBV5-1 and TRBJ1-1, the complete variable domain is KAGVTQTPRYLIKTRGQQVTLSCSPISGHRSVSWYQQTPGQGLQFLFEYFSETQRNKGNFPGRFSGRQFSNSRSEMNVSTLELGDSALYLCASSPGLNTEAFFGQGTRLTVV.